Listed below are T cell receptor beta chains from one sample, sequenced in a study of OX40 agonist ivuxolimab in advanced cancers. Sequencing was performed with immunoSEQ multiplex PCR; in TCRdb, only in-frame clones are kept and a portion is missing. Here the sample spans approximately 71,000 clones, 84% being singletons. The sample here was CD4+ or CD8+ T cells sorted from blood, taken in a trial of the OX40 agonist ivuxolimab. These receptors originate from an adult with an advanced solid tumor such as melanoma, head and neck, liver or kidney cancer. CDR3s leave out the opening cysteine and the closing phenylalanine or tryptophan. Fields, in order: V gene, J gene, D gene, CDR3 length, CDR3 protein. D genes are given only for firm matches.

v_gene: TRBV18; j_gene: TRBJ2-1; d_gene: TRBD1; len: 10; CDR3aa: ASSGQGVLWL
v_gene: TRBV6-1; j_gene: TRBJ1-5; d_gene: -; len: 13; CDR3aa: ASSGPSGVNQPQH
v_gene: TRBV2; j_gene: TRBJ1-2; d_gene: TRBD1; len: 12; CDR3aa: ASRYRGQRYGYT
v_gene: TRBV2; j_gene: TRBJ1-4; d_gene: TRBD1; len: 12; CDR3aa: ASLRDRGSEKLF
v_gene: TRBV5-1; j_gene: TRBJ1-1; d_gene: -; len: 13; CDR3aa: ASSLLEVRNTEAF
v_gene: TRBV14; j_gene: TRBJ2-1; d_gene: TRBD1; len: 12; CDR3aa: ASSQDVRAGGQF
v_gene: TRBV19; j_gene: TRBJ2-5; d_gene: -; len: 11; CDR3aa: ASSMAAQETQY
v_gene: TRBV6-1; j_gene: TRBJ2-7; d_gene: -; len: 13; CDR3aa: ASSYGRRSGYEQY
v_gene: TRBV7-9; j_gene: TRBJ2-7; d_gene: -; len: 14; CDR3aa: ASSLGDQRLPYEQY
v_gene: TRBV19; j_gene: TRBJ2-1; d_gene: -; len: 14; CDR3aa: ASSSLSRGRPNEQF
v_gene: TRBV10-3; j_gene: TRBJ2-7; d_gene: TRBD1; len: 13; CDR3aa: AISEGDRGGYEQY
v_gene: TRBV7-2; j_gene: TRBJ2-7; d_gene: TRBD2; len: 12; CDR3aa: ASSLAASGVEQY
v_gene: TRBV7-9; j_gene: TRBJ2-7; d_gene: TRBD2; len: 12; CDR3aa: ASSSYSGRYEQY
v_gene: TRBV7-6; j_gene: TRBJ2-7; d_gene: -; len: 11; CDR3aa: ASSIALTYEQY
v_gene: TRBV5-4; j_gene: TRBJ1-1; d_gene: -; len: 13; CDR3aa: ASSSPGLRGTEAF
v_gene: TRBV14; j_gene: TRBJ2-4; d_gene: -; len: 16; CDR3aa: ASSQEAYRDLAKNIQY
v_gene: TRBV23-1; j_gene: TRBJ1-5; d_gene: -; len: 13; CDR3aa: ASLAPPGSNQPQH
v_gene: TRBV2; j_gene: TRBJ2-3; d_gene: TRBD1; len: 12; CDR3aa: ASSELGGPDTQY
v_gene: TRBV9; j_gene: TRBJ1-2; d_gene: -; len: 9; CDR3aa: ASSANYGYT
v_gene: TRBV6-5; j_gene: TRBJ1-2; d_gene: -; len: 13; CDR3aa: ASSSHSPSNYGYT
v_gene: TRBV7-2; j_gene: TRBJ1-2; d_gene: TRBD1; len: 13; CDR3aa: ASSSTGLGSYGYT
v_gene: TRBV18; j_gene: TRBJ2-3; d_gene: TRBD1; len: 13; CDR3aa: ASSLGTGGANTQY
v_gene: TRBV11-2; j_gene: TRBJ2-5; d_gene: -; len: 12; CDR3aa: ASSVQTARETQY
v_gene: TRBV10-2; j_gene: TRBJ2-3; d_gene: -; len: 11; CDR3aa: ASSVPRPDTQY
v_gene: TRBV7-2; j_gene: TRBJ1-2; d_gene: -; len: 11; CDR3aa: ASTQAGFDGYT
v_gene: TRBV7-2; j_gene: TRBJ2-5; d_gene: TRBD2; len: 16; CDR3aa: ASSSPPGLAGYGETQY
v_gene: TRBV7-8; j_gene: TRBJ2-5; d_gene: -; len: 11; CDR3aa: ASSLSGRGTQY